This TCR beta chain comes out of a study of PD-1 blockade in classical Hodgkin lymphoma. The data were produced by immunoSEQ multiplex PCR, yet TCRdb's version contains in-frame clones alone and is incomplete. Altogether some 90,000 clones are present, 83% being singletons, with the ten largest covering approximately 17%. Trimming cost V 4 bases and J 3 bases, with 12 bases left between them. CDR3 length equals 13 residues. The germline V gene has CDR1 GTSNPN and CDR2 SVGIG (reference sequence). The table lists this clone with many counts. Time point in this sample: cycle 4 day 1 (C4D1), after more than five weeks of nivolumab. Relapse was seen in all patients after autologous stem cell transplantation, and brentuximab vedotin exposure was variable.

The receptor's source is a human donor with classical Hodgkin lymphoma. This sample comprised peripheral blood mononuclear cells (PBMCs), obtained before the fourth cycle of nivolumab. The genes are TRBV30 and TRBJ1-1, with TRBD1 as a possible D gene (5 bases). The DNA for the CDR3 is TGTGCCTGGACCCCGGGGGGGTACACTGAAGCTTTCTTT. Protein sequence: CAWTPGGYTEAFF.